This T cell receptor beta chain emerged from a study of blood T cell repertoires in COVID-19. In the case of this clone: The same CDR3 is also encoded by other DNA sequences in this sample.

The table came from immunoSEQ multiplex PCR; TCRdb's copy has only in-frame clones and leaves some out. The sample includes roughly 170,000 clones, 70% to 90% of them seen just once. Losses at the gene ends were 4 bases for V and 4 bases for J; bases not matched to a gene: 6. The CDR3 is 15 amino acids. Germline assignment: CDR1 SGHTA and CDR2 FQGNSA. Sequencing used PBMCs or T cells enriched from blood (not recorded which). The chain couples TRBV7-2 to TRBJ2-1, with TRBD2 matching 8 bases. The clonotype was recovered from a woman in her fifties or sixties who had recovered from COVID-19. The CDR3 loop reads CASSSGLADYNEQFF. The DNA for the CDR3 is TGTGCCAGCAGCTCCGGACTAGCAGATTACAATGAGCAGTTCTTC.